This T cell receptor beta chain was identified during a study of TIL therapy for anti-PD-1-resistant metastatic lung cancer. Study overall: Median patient age was approximately 58, ranging roughly 35-75 years. A few tumors were EGFR-mutant and two were ALK-rearranged. Study-level points and caveats: Compared with baseline intratumoral T cells, expanded TIL cultures were more clonal and less diverse (around 6% vs 30%). Many TIL product clones were absent from baseline tumor, suggesting clonal contraction.

Specified time point: pre-treatment sample, taken before nivolumab and TIL therapy. Most excised metastases sampled were pleural nodules or supraclavicular lymph nodes. Germline values: CDR1 MNHEY, CDR2 SVGAGI. The CDR3 runs 15 residues. V lost 8 bases, J lost 3 bases, and 13 bases stayed unmatched. Sequencing used immunoSEQ v3. Generated by immunoSEQ multiplex PCR, the TCRdb table keeps only in-frame clones and is missing some. The repertoire holds around 45,000 clones, with about two thirds as singletons. As for this clone: Antigen specificity is unknown.

The sample in question was tumor tissue, obtained at baseline. This clonotype originated in a person between 25 and 80 years old with non-small cell lung cancer. J is TRBJ2-7 and V is TRBV6-5, with 7 nucleotides matching TRBD2. Written as DNA, the CDR3 is TGTGCCAGCCAGCAGGAAGCGGGACTCATCTACGAGCAGTACTTC. Encoded protein: CASQQEAGLIYEQYF.